The 20 T cell receptor beta chains given below trace back to one sample, sequenced in a study of cytomegalovirus exposure and HLA in healthy donors. PCR involved 60 Vbeta and 13 Jbeta primers. Repertoires were generated with immunoSEQ multiplex PCR, while TCRdb's copy carries only in-frame clones and drops some. The sample includes 180,000 or so clones, over 60% of them seen just once. Input material: PBMCs. Every receptor here comes from a man over 45 in good health and CMV-seropositive.

CDR3 DNA: TGTGCCAGTAGTATAGGTCGTCAGGGCAATGAGCAGTTCTTC. The encoded protein is CASSIGRQGNEQFF. The V and J genes are TRBV19 and TRBJ2-1; TRBD1 might be the D (5 bases). The CDR3 runs 14 residues. V lost 1 base, J lost 6 bases, and 10 bases lay in between. Germline CDR1 and CDR2: LNHDA and SQIVND (reference sequence).

This clone was seen a single time. The chain joins TRBV6-6 to TRBJ2-5; D is unresolved. From germline, CDR1 is MNHNY and CDR2 SVGAGI (reference sequence). Between the trimmed V and J ends, which lost 5 bases and 2 bases, there was a span of 12 bases. This CDR3 spans 14 amino acids. The CDR3 nucleotides are TGTGCCAGCAGTCGCACAGCCGTACAAGAGACCCAGTACTTC. Its protein is CASSRTAVQETQYF.

The rearrangement uses TRBV5-1 and TRBJ2-1; 14 nucleotides align to TRBD2. This CDR3 is 20 amino acids long. Germline-derived CDR1 and CDR2 are SGHRS and YFSETQ. Trimming at V came to 3 bases and at J to 6 bases, leaving 17 bases not matched to a gene. CDR3 in amino acids: CASSSSRGLRTSGGSNEQFF. The DNA of the CDR3 is TGCGCCAGCAGCTCGAGTAGGGGGCTTCGGACTAGCGGGGGGTCCAATGAGCAGTTCTTC.

The rearrangement uses TRBV5-1 and TRBJ2-2; tentative D call: TRBD1 (5 bases). The germline V gene has CDR1 SGHRS and CDR2 YFSETQ. The CDR3 totals 15 residues. The germline V and J ends were trimmed by 0 bases and 6 bases, with 12 bases remaining between them. DNA of the CDR3: TGCGCCAGCAGCTTGGCACCCGACAGCTCCGGGGAGCTGTTTTTT. Its protein product is CASSLAPDSSGELFF.

The V and J genes are TRBV4-3 and TRBJ1-4; no clear D. V was pared by 0 bases and J by 0 bases, with 5 bases between. From germline, CDR1 is LGHNA and CDR2 YSLEER. The length of the CDR3 is 15 residues. This CDR3 is CASSQDAATNEKLFF. CDR3 nucleotides: TGCGCCAGCAGCCAAGACGCAGCAACTAATGAAAAACTGTTTTTT.

In DNA, the CDR3 is TGTGCCAGCAGACAGGGTTCACCCAACTACGAGCAGTACGTC. Translated, it gives CASRQGSPNYEQYV. The V call is TRBV6-1, the J call TRBJ2-7, with a possible D match to TRBD1 (6 bases). Germline CDR1 is MNHNS and CDR2 is SASEGT. The CDR3 contains 14 residues. Trimming removed 6 bases from V and 3 bases from J, with 15 bases in between.

V gene TRBV15 combines with J gene TRBJ2-7, with D perhaps TRBD1 (6 bases). CDR1 is LNHNV and CDR2 is YYDKDF in the germline V gene (reference sequence). The CDR3 runs to 14 residues. V was shortened by 4 bases and J by 2 bases, with 12 bases between the two germline ends. The CDR3 bases are TGTGCCACCAGCACCCCAGGGGTCCCCTACGAGCAGTACGTC. Translating gives CATSTPGVPYEQYV.

This clone has only one observation. The chain has TRBV27 and TRBJ2-6; D not resolved. V lost 0 bases to trimming and J lost 0 bases, with 6 bases between them. The V gene's germline CDR1 is MNHEY and CDR2 SMNVEV (reference sequence). CDR3 size: 16 residues. The CDR3 protein is CASSLSLNSGANVLTF. The CDR3 DNA reads as TGTGCCAGCAGTTTATCTCTAAACTCTGGGGCCAACGTCCTGACTTTC.

This chain links TRBV9 with TRBJ2-6, with 7 positions matching TRBD1. This CDR3 has 19 amino acids. The V segment lost 4 bases and the J segment 3 bases; nucleotides outside the gene matches: 16. From germline, CDR1 is SGDLS and CDR2 YYNGEE. CDR3 coding DNA: TGTGCCAGCAGCCCACGAAGGGACAGTTCCCCCTTTGGGGCCAACGTCCTGACTTTC. This sequence encodes CASSPRRDSSPFGANVLTF.

The chain combines TRBV13 with TRBJ2-5, with D perhaps matching TRBD2 (6 bases). The CDR3 spans 15 residues. Germline V gene data show CDR1 as PRHDT and CDR2 as FYEKMQ (reference sequence). V was clipped by 3 bases and J by 4 bases, with 15 bases between them. CDR3 sequence reads: CASSLGLRGTETQYF. CDR3 DNA sequence: TGTGCCAGCAGCTTGGGACTGAGGGGAACAGAGACCCAGTACTTC.

Only a few counts were recorded for this clone. The gene calls are TRBV13 and TRBJ2-7; weak D call: TRBD2 (7 bases). The CDR3 sequence is 14 residues long. The germline gives CDR1 PRHDT, CDR2 FYEKMQ (reference sequence). Between the trimmed V and J ends, which lost 4 bases and 2 bases, there was a span of 12 bases. The CDR3 DNA sequence: TGTGCCAGCAGCTATAAGGGGGGGACCTACGAGCAGTACTTC. It specifies CASSYKGGTYEQYF. The variable domain in full, with the rest retrieved from reference TRBV13 and TRBJ2-7, is AAGVIQSPRHLIKEKRETATLKCYPIPRHDTVYWYQQGPGQDPQFLISFYEKMQSDKGSIPDRFSAQQFSDYHSELNMSSLELGDSALYFCASSYKGGTYEQYFGPGTRLTVT.

The J gene is TRBJ1-5, the V gene TRBV27; D is perhaps TRBD1 (5 bases). The V end was cut by 6 bases, the J end by 4 bases, with 10 bases between. The germline CDR1 and CDR2 sequences are MNHEY and SMNVEV (reference sequence). This CDR3 has 13 residues. The CDR3 region is CASSATVNQPQHF. The CDR3 nucleotides are TGTGCCAGCAGCGCGACAGTTAATCAGCCCCAGCATTTT.

The rearrangement joins TRBV6-5 to TRBJ1-5, with a tentative D call TRBD1 (6 bases). Germline V gene data show CDR1 as MNHEY and CDR2 as SVGAGI. This CDR3 comprises 13 residues. The V end was cut by 11 bases, the J end by 7 bases, with 18 bases between. The CDR3 DNA follows: TGTGCCTCTCAGGGGCAGGGAGACCAGCCCCAGCATTTT. The encoded protein is CASQGQGDQPQHF.

J is TRBJ2-1 and V is TRBV6-4; TRBD2 matches 9 bases. Trimming at V came to 3 bases and at J to 4 bases, leaving 10 bases not matched to a gene. The germline CDR1 and CDR2 sequences are MRHNA and SNTAGT. The CDR3 covers 17 residues. The CDR3 sequence: CASSDSGGVKSYNEQFF. In DNA, the CDR3 is TGTGCCAGCAGTGATAGCGGGGGAGTCAAATCTTACAATGAGCAGTTCTTC.

V usage is TRBV29-1 and J usage is TRBJ2-7; TRBD1 aligns across 8 bases. Germline CDR1 SQVTM, CDR2 ANQGSEA. The J segment lost 3 bases and the V segment lost 4 bases, leaving 5 bases of the junction unmatched. The CDR3 length is 13 residues. The CDR3 region is CSVVDRVDYEQYF. The CDR3 DNA reads TGCAGCGTTGTGGACAGGGTAGACTACGAGCAGTACTTC.

The chain employs TRBV7-9 and TRBJ1-1; D is possibly TRBD1 (5 bases). This CDR3 is built from 14 residues. Looked up from germline, CDR1 is SEHNR and CDR2 is FQNEAQ (reference sequence). Trimming took 7 bases from V and 0 from J, leaving 12 bases between them. CDR3 residues: CASTTGGLNTEAFF. Written as DNA, the CDR3 is TGTGCCAGCACCACGGGGGGGTTGAACACTGAAGCTTTCTTT.

This clone appeared a few times. The gene calls are TRBV7-2 and TRBJ2-2, with 7 bases identical to TRBD1. V was pared by 7 bases and J by 6 bases, with 8 bases of the junction left unmatched. This CDR3 contains 14 residues. The germline gives CDR1 SGHTA, CDR2 FQGNSA. DNA for the CDR3: TGTGCCAGCACGGCCAGGGGGTATGCCGGGGAGCTGTTTTTT. Its protein product is CASTARGYAGELFF.

This clone was detected only once. The J gene is TRBJ2-7, the V gene TRBV6-6, with D possibly TRBD1 on 6 matching bases. V was cut by 5 bases and J by 3 bases, with 14 bases left in between. The germline gives CDR1 MNHNY, CDR2 SVGAGI (reference sequence). This CDR3 has 14 amino acids. The CDR3 loop is CASSTDRYNYEQYF. DNA for the CDR3: TGTGCCAGCAGTACAGACAGGTATAACTACGAGCAGTACTTC.

V usage is TRBV7-9 and J usage is TRBJ2-5; TRBD1 might be the D (5 bases). Looked up from germline, CDR1 is SEHNR and CDR2 is FQNEAQ (reference sequence). This CDR3 has 15 amino acids. The V end was cut by 1 base, the J end by 4 bases, with 13 bases between. CDR3 DNA: TGTGCCAGCAGCTTAGATGGCAGGGCCCGAGAGACCCAGTACTTC. Protein product: CASSLDGRARETQYF.

This clone appeared a single time. The chain carries TRBV18 and TRBJ1-5, with TRBD1 matching over 7 bases. Germline trimming cut 3 bases from V and 3 bases from J; bases unmatched to any gene: 8. The CDR3 spans 16 residues. Germline V gives CDR1 KGHSH, CDR2 LQKENI. The CDR3 nucleotides read TGTGCCAGCTCACCTCGGACAGGTGGAGTCAATCAGCCCCAGCATTTT. Its protein product is CASSPRTGGVNQPQHF.